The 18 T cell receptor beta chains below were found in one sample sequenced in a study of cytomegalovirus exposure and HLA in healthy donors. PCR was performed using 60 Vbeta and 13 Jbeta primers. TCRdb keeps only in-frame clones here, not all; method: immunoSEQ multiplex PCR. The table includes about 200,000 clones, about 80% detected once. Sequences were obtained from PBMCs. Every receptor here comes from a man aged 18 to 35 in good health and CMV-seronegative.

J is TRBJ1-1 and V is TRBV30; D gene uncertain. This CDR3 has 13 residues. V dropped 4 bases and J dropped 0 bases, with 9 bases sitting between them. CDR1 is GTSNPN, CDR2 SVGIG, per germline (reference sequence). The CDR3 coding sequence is TGTGCCTGGATCGCGGGGTTGAACACTGAAGCTTTCTTT. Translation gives CAWIAGLNTEAFF.

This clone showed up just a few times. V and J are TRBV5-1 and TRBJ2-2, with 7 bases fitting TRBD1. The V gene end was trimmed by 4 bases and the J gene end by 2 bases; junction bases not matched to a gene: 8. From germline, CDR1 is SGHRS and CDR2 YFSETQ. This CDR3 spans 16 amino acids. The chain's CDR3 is CASSETGTANTGELFF. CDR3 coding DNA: TGCGCCAGCAGCGAAACCGGGACAGCCAACACCGGGGAGCTGTTTTTT.

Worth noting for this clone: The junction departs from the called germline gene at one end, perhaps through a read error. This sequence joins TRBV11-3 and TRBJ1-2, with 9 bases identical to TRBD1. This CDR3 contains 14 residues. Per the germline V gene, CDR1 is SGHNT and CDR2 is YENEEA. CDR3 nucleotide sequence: TGTGCCAGCAGCTTAGCAGGTGGGACAGGGACTTCGGCCTTC. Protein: CASSLAGGTGTSAF. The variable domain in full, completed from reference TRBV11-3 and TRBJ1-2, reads EAGVVQSPRYKIIEKKQPVAFWCNPISGHNTLYWYLQNLGQGPELLIRYENEEAVDDSQLPKDRFSAERLKGVDSTLKIQPAELGDSAVYLCASSLAGGTGTSAFGSGTRLTVV.

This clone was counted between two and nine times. The CDR3 DNA sequence: TGTGCCACCGACACCTCCGGGACACACAATGAGCAGTTCTTC. It specifies CATDTSGTHNEQFF. The chain recombines TRBV19 with TRBJ2-1; maybe TRBD1 (6 bases). V dropped 10 bases and J dropped 5 bases, with 18 bases sitting between them. This CDR3 has 14 amino acids. The germline gives CDR1 LNHDA, CDR2 SQIVND (reference sequence).

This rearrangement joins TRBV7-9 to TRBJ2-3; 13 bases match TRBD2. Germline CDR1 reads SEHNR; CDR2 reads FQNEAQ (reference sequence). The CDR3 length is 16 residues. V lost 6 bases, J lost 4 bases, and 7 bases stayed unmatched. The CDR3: CASSPGLAGESDTQYF. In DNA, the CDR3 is TGTGCCAGCAGTCCTGGACTAGCGGGAGAATCAGATACGCAGTATTTT. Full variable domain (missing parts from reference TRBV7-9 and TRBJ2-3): DTGVSQNPRHKITKRGQNVTFRCDPISEHNRLYWYRQTLGQGPEFLTYFQNEAQLEKSRLLSDRFSAERPKGSFSTLEIQRTEQGDSAMYLCASSPGLAGESDTQYFGPGTRLTVL.

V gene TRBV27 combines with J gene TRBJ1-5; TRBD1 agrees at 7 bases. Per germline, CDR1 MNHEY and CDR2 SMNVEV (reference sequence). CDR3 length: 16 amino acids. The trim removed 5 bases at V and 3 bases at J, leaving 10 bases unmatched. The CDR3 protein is CASSLEGQQDNQPQHF. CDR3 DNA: TGTGCCAGCAGTCTAGAGGGACAGCAAGACAATCAGCCCCAGCATTTT.

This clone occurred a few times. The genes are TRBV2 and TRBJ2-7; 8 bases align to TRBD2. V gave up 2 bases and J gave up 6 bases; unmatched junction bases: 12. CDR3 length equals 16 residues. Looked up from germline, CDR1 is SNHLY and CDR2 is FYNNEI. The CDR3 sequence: CASSEPTSGAHREQYF. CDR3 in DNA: TGTGCCAGCAGTGAACCTACTAGCGGAGCCCATCGCGAGCAGTACTTC. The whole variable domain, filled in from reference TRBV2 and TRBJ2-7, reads EPEVTQTPSHQVTQMGQEVILRCVPISNHLYFYWYRQILGQKVEFLVSFYNNEISEKSEIFDDQFSVERPDGSNFTLKIRSTKLEDSAMYFCASSEPTSGAHREQYFGPGTRLTVT.

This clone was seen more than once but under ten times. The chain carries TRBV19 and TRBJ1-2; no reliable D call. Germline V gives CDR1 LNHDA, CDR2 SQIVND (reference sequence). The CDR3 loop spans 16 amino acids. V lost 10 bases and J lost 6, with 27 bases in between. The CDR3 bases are TGTGCCATAACTTCTCCGGGATCCGGTAATAGGGATGGCTACACCTTC. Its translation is CAITSPGSGNRDGYTF. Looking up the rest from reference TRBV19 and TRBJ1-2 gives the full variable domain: DGGITQSPKYLFRKEGQNVTLSCEQNLNHDAMYWYRQDPGQGLRLIYYSQIVNDFQKGDIAEGYSVSREKKESFPLTVTSAQKNPTAFYLCAITSPGSGNRDGYTFGSGTRLTVV.

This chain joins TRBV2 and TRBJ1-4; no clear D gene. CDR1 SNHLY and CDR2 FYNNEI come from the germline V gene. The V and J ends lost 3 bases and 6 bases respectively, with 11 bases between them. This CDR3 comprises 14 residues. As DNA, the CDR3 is TGTGCCAGCAGTGACTATAAGGGAGATGAAAAACTGTTTTTT. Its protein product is CASSDYKGDEKLFF.

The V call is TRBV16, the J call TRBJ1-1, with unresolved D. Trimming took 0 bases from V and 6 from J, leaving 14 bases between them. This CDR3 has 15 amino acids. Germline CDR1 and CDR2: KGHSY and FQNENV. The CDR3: CASSQSWAHGAEAFF. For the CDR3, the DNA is TGTGCCAGCAGCCAATCTTGGGCGCACGGGGCTGAAGCTTTCTTT.

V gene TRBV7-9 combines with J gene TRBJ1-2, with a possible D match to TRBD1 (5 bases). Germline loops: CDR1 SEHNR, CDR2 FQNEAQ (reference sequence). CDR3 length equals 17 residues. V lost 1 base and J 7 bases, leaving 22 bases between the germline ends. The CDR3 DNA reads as TGTGCCAGCAGCTTAGGTCCACCGGGGGAACCAGCCTTTGGCTACACCTTC. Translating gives CASSLGPPGEPAFGYTF.

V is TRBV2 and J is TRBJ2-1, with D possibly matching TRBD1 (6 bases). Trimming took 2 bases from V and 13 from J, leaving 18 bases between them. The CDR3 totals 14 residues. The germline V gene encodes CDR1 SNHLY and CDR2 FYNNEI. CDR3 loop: CASSEFRQGKGQFF. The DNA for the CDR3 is TGTGCCAGCAGTGAATTTAGGCAGGGGAAAGGCCAGTTCTTC.

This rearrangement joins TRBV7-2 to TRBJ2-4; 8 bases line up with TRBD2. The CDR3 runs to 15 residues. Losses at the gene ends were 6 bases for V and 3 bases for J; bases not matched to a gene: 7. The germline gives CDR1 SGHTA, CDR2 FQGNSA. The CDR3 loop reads CASRPFGGDKNIQYF. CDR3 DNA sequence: TGTGCCAGCAGACCATTCGGGGGGGACAAAAACATTCAGTACTTC.

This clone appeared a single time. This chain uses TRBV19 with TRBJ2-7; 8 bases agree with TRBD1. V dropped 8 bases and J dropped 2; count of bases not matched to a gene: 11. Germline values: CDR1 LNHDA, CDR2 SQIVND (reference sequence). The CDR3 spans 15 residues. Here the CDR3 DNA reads TGTGCCAGTGGGCGGACAGGGCCGACCGCCTACGAGCAGTACTTC. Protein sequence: CASGRTGPTAYEQYF.

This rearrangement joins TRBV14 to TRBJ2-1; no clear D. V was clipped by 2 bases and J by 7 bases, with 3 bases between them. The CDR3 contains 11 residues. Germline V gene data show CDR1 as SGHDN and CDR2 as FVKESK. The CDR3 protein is CASSQLNEQFF. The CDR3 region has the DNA TGTGCCAGCAGCCAACTAAATGAGCAGTTCTTC.

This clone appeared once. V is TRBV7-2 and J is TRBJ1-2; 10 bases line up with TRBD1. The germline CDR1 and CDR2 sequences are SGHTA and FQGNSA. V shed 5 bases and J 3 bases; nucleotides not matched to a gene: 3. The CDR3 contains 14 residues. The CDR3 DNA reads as TGTGCCAGCAGCCGGGACAGGGGCCACTATGGCTACACCTTC. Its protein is CASSRDRGHYGYTF.

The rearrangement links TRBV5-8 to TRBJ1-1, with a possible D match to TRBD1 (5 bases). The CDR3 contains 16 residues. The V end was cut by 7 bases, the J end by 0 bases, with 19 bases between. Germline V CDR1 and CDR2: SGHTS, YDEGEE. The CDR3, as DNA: TGTGCCAGCTCACTTGAGTTGGGACTCATGAACACTGAAGCTTTCTTT. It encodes CASSLELGLMNTEAFF.

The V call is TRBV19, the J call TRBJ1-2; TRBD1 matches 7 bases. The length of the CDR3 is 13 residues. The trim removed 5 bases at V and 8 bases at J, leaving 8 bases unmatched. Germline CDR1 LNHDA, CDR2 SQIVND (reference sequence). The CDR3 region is CASSVGTANGYTF. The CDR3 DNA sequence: TGTGCCAGTAGTGTCGGGACAGCCAACGGCTACACCTTC.